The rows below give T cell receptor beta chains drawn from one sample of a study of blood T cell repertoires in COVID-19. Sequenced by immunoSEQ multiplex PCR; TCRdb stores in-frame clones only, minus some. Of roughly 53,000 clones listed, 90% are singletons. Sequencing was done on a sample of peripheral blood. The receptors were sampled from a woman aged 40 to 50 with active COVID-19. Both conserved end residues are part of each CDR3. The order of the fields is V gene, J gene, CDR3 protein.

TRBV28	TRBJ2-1	CASTRGGSDNEQFF
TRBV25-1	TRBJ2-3	CASSGGQGGTDTQYF
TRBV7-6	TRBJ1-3	CASSLAAGGTGNTIYF
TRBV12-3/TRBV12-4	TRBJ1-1	CASSSTDTEAFF
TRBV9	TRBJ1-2	CASSPRQGEASYYGYTF
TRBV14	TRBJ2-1	CASSQELAGGINEQFF
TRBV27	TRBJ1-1	CASSAPGLQGAGKAFF
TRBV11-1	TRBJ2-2	CASSTRDSRVSGELFF
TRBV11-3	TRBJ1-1	CASSPGQFKEAFF
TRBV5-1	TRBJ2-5	CASTRTSGGAGGETQYF
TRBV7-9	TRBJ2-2	CASSSPLNTGELFF
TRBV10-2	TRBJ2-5	CATSKRQGAVQETQYF
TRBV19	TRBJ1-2	CASSIRQGPANYGYTF
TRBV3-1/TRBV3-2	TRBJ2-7	CASSQGLAGTYEQYF
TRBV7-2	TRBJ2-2	CASSRGTSLAVRSTGELFF
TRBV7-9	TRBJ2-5	CASSLDRGNETQYF
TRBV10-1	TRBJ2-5	CASSELLRDRGQETQYF
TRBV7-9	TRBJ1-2	CASSLNSRGASSYTF
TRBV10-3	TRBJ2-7	CAISELAGVEQYF
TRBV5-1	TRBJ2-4	CASSSGGNGLIAKNIQYF
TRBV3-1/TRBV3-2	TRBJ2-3	CASSPFRGVQKDTQYF
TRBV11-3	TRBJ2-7	CASSFRGYEQYF
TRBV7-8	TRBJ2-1	CASSSVAGGPSYNEQFF
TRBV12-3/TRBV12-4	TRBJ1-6	CASSRRRESPLHF
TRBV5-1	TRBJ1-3	CASSLVWGDTGNTIYF
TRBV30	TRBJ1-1	CAWSQGRDTEAFF
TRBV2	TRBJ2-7	CASSGWGQRGAYEQYF
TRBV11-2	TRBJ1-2	CASSLGGSVIYGYTF
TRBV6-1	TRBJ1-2	CASSEGGTIYGYTF
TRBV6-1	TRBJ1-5	CASSELTGVPSNQPQHF
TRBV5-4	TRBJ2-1	CASSLGARNEQFF
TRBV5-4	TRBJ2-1	CASSLVPLDEQFF
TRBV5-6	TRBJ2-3	CASSRTGGSQYF
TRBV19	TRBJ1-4	CASSVQGFNEKLFF
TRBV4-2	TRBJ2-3	CASSQDWNSGGARDTQYF
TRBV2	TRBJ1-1	CASSESDSLTEAFF
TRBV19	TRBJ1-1	CASSGQMNTEAFF
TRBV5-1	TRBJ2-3	CASSPGLAETQYF
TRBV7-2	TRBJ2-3	CASSSGTSGGAIDTQYF
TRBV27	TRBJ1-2	CASSFQGQSSGYTF
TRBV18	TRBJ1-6	CASSPKTGVNSPLHF
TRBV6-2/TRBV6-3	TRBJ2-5	CASSPVGPETQYF
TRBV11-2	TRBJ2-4	CASSLNSKNIQYF
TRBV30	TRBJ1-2	CAWSVLQGFGNYGYTF
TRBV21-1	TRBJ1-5	CASSYPPGTGAFRDQPQHF
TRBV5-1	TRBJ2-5	CASSLAGGTQETQYF
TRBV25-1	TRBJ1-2	CASRQDRGNYGYTF
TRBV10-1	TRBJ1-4	CASSSDRAYATNEKLFF
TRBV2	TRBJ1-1	CASSVVRQGNTEAFF
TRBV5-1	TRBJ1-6	CASSPGTVNSPLHF
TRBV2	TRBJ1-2	CASTPVDREYGYTF
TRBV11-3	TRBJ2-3	CASSLASTDTQYF
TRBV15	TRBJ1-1	CATSRDRGKTEAFF
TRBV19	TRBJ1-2	CASSPGAGGVYNGYTF